The following is a T cell receptor beta chain sequence with its context. Its target is not known. This sample stems from a study of cytomegalovirus exposure and HLA in healthy donors. The CDR3 spans 14 residues. V was shortened by 6 bases and J by 8 bases, with 16 bases between the two germline ends. The V gene's germline CDR1 is MNHNS and CDR2 SASEGT. Clones were sequenced by immunoSEQ multiplex PCR, and TCRdb holds only the in-frame ones, with some missing. The sample gives roughly 150,000 clones, more than 75% of which show up once; around 3% is in the top ten. Study findings and constraints: A later analysis found first-cohort TCR clusters tended to co-occur in the 95 to 150 validation repertoires.

What was sequenced was PBMCs. The source of this sequence is a man in his late teens or twenties in good health and CMV-seronegative. The chain joins TRBV6-1 to TRBJ1-4; D call uncertain. The CDR3 reads CASSERPVEEKLFF. In DNA form, the CDR3 reads TGTGCCAGCAGCGAAAGACCGGTGGAGGAAAAACTGTTTTTT.